This T cell receptor (beta chain) originates from a study of T-cell reconstitution after alpha-beta-depleted transplantation in children. Unique molecular identifiers tagged the TCRbeta library. MiXCR, run by TCRdb on the PCR reads, gives a single entry per CDR3 protein. The sample has some 200,000 distinct CDR3 sequences, 8.4% seen once. Findings and caveats of the study: Several hundred graft clones that had expanded were reportedly the source of alpha-beta T cells about two months after transplant. After one year, T-cell counts and TCRbeta diversity mostly came from new T cells.

This clonotype appeared many times. Its antigen is not identified. This CDR3 comprises 14 residues. Germline CDR1 reads DFQATT; CDR2 reads SNEGSKA (reference sequence). Trimming took off 5 bases at V and 4 bases at J, with 15 bases between the two ends. The TCR sequence derives from a male patient between 2 and 10 years old who had a stem cell transplant for acute myeloid leukemia, so the T cells may come from the graft donor. This chain uses TRBV20-1 with TRBJ2-1; D is undetermined. Sequenced here: PBMCs, mostly from graft donor cells, sampled 360 days after TCRalphabeta/CD19-depleted stem cell transplant. The CDR3 nucleotides are TGCAGTGCTGACCTGGAGAGCCGGTACAATGAGCAGTTCTTC. Its translation: CSADLESRYNEQFF.